The TCR beta chain under discussion was sequenced for a study of OX40 agonist ivuxolimab in advanced cancers. As for the study in general: Dose-escalation cases comprised hepatocellular carcinoma, melanoma, renal cell or head and neck cancer. General observations from the study: At 0.1 to 3.0 mg/kg and by week 6, CD4+ and CD8+ T cells in the blood had expanded clonally.

Only in-frame clones appear in the TCRdb table, and some are missing; sequencing was by immunoSEQ multiplex PCR. The sample carries some 64,000 clones, approximately 83% recorded once. This CDR3 has 15 amino acids. Germline CDR1 and CDR2: SGHRS and YFSETQ. The trim removed 4 bases at V and 6 bases at J, leaving 5 bases unmatched. Autoimmune disease history or systemic immunosuppression was exclusionary. The timepoints at which blood was sampled were baseline, cycle 4 day 1, and cycle 7 day 1. On this clone: The antigen is not known.

The source material was CD4+ or CD8+ T cells sorted from blood, sampled in a trial of the OX40 agonist ivuxolimab. This chain joins TRBV5-1 and TRBJ2-4, with TRBD2 matching over 12 bases. The receptor was isolated from an adult with an advanced solid tumor such as melanoma, head and neck, liver or kidney cancer. CDR3 in DNA: TGCGCCAGCAGCCCTTTACTAGCGGGGGGAAACATTCAGTACTTC. This codes for CASSPLLAGGNIQYF.